This T cell receptor beta chain was found in a study of siplizumab effects on memory and regulatory T cells. Comments on this clone: What it recognizes is unknown.

TCRdb keeps only in-frame clones here, not all; method: immunoSEQ multiplex PCR. The sample lists roughly 100,000 clones; about 92% were seen once. Points from the study as a whole: Naive or memory phenotype was unassignable for roughly 75-96% of proliferating CD4+ or CD8+ clones. Both greater diversity than memory cells and a major contribution to the alloresponse seemed to characterize naive T cells. Mappable CD4+ clones that were alloreactive averaged approximately 69% Treg-derived with siplizumab versus 25% to 30% in controls.

CDR3 length equals 17 residues. CDR1 is SGDLS, CDR2 YYNGEE, per germline. V was clipped by 0 bases and J by 11 bases; unmatched bases: 13. The chain employs TRBV9 and TRBJ2-2; 10 bases map to TRBD2. The material sequenced was CD4+ T cells sorted from blood. The receptor's source is a human donor in good health. The CDR3, as DNA: TGTGCCAGCAGCGTAGTGGCTAGCGGGGGAATACCGGTCGAGCTGTTTTTT. It translates to CASSVVASGGIPVELFF.